This TCR beta chain derives from a study of shared clonotypes between healthy human individuals. Germline-derived CDR1 and CDR2 are SGHDT and YYEEEE. The length of the CDR3 is 12 residues. Trimming took 3 bases from V and 10 from J, leaving 12 bases between them. Original processing methods: Junction-only immunoSEQ sequences carried no quality scores, so filtering differed. This table comes from immunoSEQ multiplex PCR, and its TCRdb copy is limited to in-frame clones, with some not included. That table is the source of V, J and clone size, and D and trimming were worked out from the DNA. The sample contains 2 million to 2.5 million clones, approximately 94% of which appear only once. Comment on this clone: What it binds is unknown.

Study-wide points: Compared with clonotypes that all four donors shared, non-shared clonotypes had lower generation probabilities.

The gene calls are TRBV5-6 and TRBJ2-3; D might be TRBD2 (5 bases). The specimen was naive CD4+ T cells sorted from blood. Described subset: CD45RA+ positively selected. This sequence originates from a man aged 18 to 30 in good health. CDR3 bases: TGTGCCAGCAGCTCCCGACTATCTTCGCAGTATTTT. This translates into CASSSRLSSQYF.